The T cell receptor beta chain under discussion was sequenced for a study of blood T cells in healthy people across ages. Per sample, at least 5 micrograms of total RNA were extracted. The CDR3 totals 16 residues. CDR1 is SGHKS, CDR2 YYEKEE, per germline (reference sequence). Trimming cost V 1 base and J 0 bases, with 13 bases left between them. This clonotype was detected only a few times. A second PCR, run for roughly 7 to 11 cycles, used a sample-barcoded 5' primer plus a J-beta primer mix. TCRdb processed the 5' RACE reads anew with MiXCR; each CDR3 protein has one entry. The sample lists hundreds of thousands of distinct CDR3 sequences, about 25% occurring once. This sample also appeared in a second study, on T cells of mothers and their children. According to that study: For each mother, over 8 million TCR beta CDR3 reads were obtained, and for each child, roughly 3.3 million.

The chain employs TRBV5-5 and TRBJ1-2; D is perhaps TRBD1 (5 bases). The receptor comes from a boy between 10 and 17 years old in good health. Material: blood. CDR3 DNA sequence: TGTGCCAGCAGCTTGTTCACAGGAGTGACTAACTATGGCTACACCTTC. Its protein product is CASSLFTGVTNYGYTF.